The rows below give T cell receptor beta chains drawn from one sample of a study of shared T cell receptors in the human thymus. Clones were sequenced by immunoSEQ multiplex PCR, and TCRdb holds only the in-frame ones, with some missing. This table has more than 550,000 clones, 80% to 90% appearing once. The same sample was also used in a study of human thymus T cells.

Sequenced sample: thymocytes. These receptors originate from a girl less than two years old with a congenital heart defect. CDR3s include the opening cysteine and the closing phenylalanine or tryptophan. Fields, in order: J gene, clone size, D gene, V gene, CDR3 DNA, CDR3 protein. A D gene is named only where the DNA matches it firmly. Not all rows give a size; the values are once, few, many and, for expanded clones, a class.

>TRBJ2-3|once|TRBD1|TRBV6-1
TGTGCCAGCAGTGAAATTTTGGGACAGGTTCCAACAGATACGCAGTATTTT
CASSEILGQVPTDTQYF
>TRBJ2-7|once|TRBD2|TRBV5-6
TGTGCCAGCAGCGTGCAGCGGGATGCAGGGTACGAGCAGTACTTC
CASSVQRDAGYEQYF
>TRBJ2-2|NA|NA|TRBV6-6
TGTGCCAGCAGTTACTTGGGGGGAGAGAACACCGGGGAGCTGTTTTTT
CASSYLGGENTGELFF
>TRBJ2-1|NA|TRBD2|TRBV5-6
TGTGCCAGCAGTCCTACGGGTGCGGGGGGGCGAGAGCAGTTCTTC
CASSPTGAGGREQFF
>TRBJ1-6|few|TRBD1|TRBV30
TGTGCCTGGAGTGGGGACAGGGGTAATTCACCCCTCCACTTT
CAWSGDRGNSPLHF
>TRBJ1-6|NA|TRBD1|TRBV4-1
TGCGCCAGCAGCCAAGCCGCCCGACAGGGTTCGGCTTTTTCACCCCTCCACTTT
CASSQAARQGSAFSPLHF
>TRBJ1-1|NA|NA|TRBV9
TGTGCCAGCAGCGGGGGCAGAACCTCGACCACTGAAGCTTTCTTT
CASSGGRTSTTEAFF
>TRBJ2-1|once|NA|TRBV15
TGTGCCACCAGCAGTACGGACAGCACTAATGAGCAGTTCTTC
CATSSTDSTNEQFF
>TRBJ1-2|NA|NA|TRBV4-3
TGCGCCAGCAGCCAAGTTAAAGCCCATGGCTACACCTTC
CASSQVKAHGYTF
>TRBJ1-2|NA|TRBD1|TRBV29-1
TGCAGCGTTGAATCTTCACGGACAGGGACGGTGCCTGGCTACACCTTC
CSVESSRTGTVPGYTF
>TRBJ2-5|NA|TRBD2|TRBV28
TGTGCCAGCAGTTTGAGGGAGGGGCAAGAGACCCAGTACTTC
CASSLREGQETQYF
>TRBJ1-2|NA|TRBD1|TRBV10-3
TGTGCCATCAGCGGTGGGGGGGACAGGAGTAACTATGGCTACACCTTC
CAISGGGDRSNYGYTF
>TRBJ2-1|NA|TRBD2|TRBV5-1
TGCGCCAGCAGCTTTGGGACTAGCGTCGAGCAGTTCTTC
CASSFGTSVEQFF
>TRBJ1-5|once|NA|TRBV4-3
TGCGCCAGCAGCCAAACGGGACATAGGGAGAATCAGCCCCAGCATTTT
CASSQTGHRENQPQHF
>TRBJ2-7|NA|NA|TRBV7-4
TGTGCCAGCAGCTCGACGGGAGATCCTGTCGAGCAGTACTTC
CASSSTGDPVEQYF
>TRBJ1-4|few|NA|TRBV6-1
TGTGCCAGCAGTGAAGATGGGGGGACCGAGAATGAAAAACTGTTTTTT
CASSEDGGTENEKLFF
>TRBJ1-2|NA|TRBD1|TRBV6-1
TGTGCCAGCAGTAAGGACAGGGTAAACTATGGCTACACCTTC
CASSKDRVNYGYTF
>TRBJ1-1|NA|TRBD1|TRBV5-1
TGCGCCAGCACGCACGTACAGGGGGCGGGGGACACTGAAGCTTTCTTT
CASTHVQGAGDTEAFF
>TRBJ2-4|NA|NA|TRBV4-1
TGCGCCAGCAGCCAAGATGCCGCGGTAGCCAAAAACATTCAGTACTTC
CASSQDAAVAKNIQYF
>TRBJ2-7|NA|TRBD1|TRBV5-1
TGCGCCAGCAACCACCTCGGCCTCCGGGACAGCTCCTACGAGCAGTACTTC
CASNHLGLRDSSYEQYF
>TRBJ1-2|NA|TRBD1|TRBV19
TGTGCCAGTAGTTTGACAGGGAGAAACTACACCTTC
CASSLTGRNYTF
>TRBJ2-2|NA|TRBD2|TRBV27
TGTGCCAGCAGTTTAGCACTAGCGGGGGGGCCTCGCACCGGGGAGCTGTTTTTT
CASSLALAGGPRTGELFF
>TRBJ1-2|NA|TRBD1|TRBV25-1
TGTGCCAGCAGTGAAAACCTAGGACAGGGGGCTGTTGGCTACACCTTC
CASSENLGQGAVGYTF
>TRBJ2-3|NA|TRBD2|TRBV4-2
TGTGCCAGCAGCCAGGGCCTAGCGGGGGATGGTACAGATACGCAGTATTTT
CASSQGLAGDGTDTQYF
>TRBJ1-3|NA|NA|TRBV29-1
TGCAGCGTTGGACAGATGGCCTCTGGAAACACCATATATTTT
CSVGQMASGNTIYF
>TRBJ1-2|NA|NA|TRBV4-1
TGCGCCAGCAGCCAAGCACTGGTTTCTGGCTACACCTTC
CASSQALVSGYTF
>TRBJ1-2|NA|NA|TRBV5-4
TGTGCCAGCAGCTTCGCCACATCTAACTATGGCTACACCTTC
CASSFATSNYGYTF
>TRBJ2-7|few|NA|TRBV27
TGTGCCAGCATGAGAGGAACGGGCGAGCAGTACTTC
CASMRGTGEQYF
>TRBJ1-1|few|NA|TRBV7-2
TGTGCCAGCAGCTTGGGCCCAGGGTACACTGAAGCTTTCTTT
CASSLGPGYTEAFF
>TRBJ1-2|NA|NA|TRBV10-3
TGTGCCATCGGTGCAATTGTGGGCCAGGGGGGCTACACCTTC
CAIGAIVGQGGYTF
>TRBJ1-5|NA|NA|TRBV19
TGTGCCAGTAGTAAGGGGATTGGGAATCAGCCCCAGCATTTT
CASSKGIGNQPQHF
>TRBJ1-2|NA|NA|TRBV11-2
TGTGCCAGCAGCTTTGGGCGTCGGGCAGGGGCCGAGAACTATGGCTACACCTTC
CASSFGRRAGAENYGYTF
>TRBJ2-6|NA|TRBD1|TRBV12-5
TGTGCTAGTGGTTTGAGACAGGGGAAGGTCAACGTCCTGACTTTC
CASGLRQGKVNVLTF
>TRBJ1-2|NA|TRBD1|TRBV27
TGTGCCAGCAGTTTATTACCGGGACAGGGCCCTCCTAACTATGGCTACACCTTC
CASSLLPGQGPPNYGYTF
>TRBJ1-1|NA|NA|TRBV28
TGTGCCAGCACTCTAGGTCACACTGAAGCTTTCTTT
CASTLGHTEAFF
>TRBJ1-6|NA|TRBD1|TRBV12-5
TGTGCTAGTGGCCCACACAAGAGGGGACAGGGAAATTCACCCCTCCACTTT
CASGPHKRGQGNSPLHF
>TRBJ2-4|NA|NA|TRBV12-5
TGTGCTAGTGGCAAATCCGGGGTTCTAGCCAAAAACATTCAGTACTTC
CASGKSGVLAKNIQYF
>TRBJ2-2|NA|NA|TRBV14
TGTGCCAGCAGCCAAGATCTAGGGGGTAGTACCGGGGAGCTGTTTTTT
CASSQDLGGSTGELFF
>TRBJ1-2|NA|TRBD1|TRBV7-6
TGTGCCAGCAGATTAGGAACAGGGGGGGGCTATGGCTACACCTTC
CASRLGTGGGYGYTF
>TRBJ2-2|NA|NA|TRBV10-1
TGCGCCAGCAGTAGGGCAGGGAGGACCGGGGAGCTGTTTTTT
CASSRAGRTGELFF
>TRBJ1-1|NA|TRBD1|TRBV7-2
TGTGCCAGCACCTTGGACAGGGTGGACACTGAAGCTTTCTTT
CASTLDRVDTEAFF
>TRBJ2-1|NA|TRBD2|TRBV10-3
TGTGCCATCAGTTTAACTAGCGGGTGCGATGAGCAGTTCTTC
CAISLTSGCDEQFF
>TRBJ1-4|NA|NA|TRBV5-1
TGCGCCAGCAGCTTGACCACCCGGGGGGACCCAACAACTAATGAAAAACTGTTTTTT
CASSLTTRGDPTTNEKLFF
>TRBJ2-6|NA|TRBD1|TRBV10-3
TGTGCCATCAGCAGGGACAGGAGATCTGGGGCCAACGTCCTGACTTTC
CAISRDRRSGANVLTF
>TRBJ1-4|NA|NA|TRBV9
TGTGCCAGCAGCTCCGTGGCAGGTCGGGGTGAAAAACTGTTTTTT
CASSSVAGRGEKLFF
>TRBJ2-2|NA|NA|TRBV20-1
TGCAGTGCTAAGGGGGCCGGGGAGCTGTTTTTT
CSAKGAGELFF
>TRBJ1-2|once|TRBD1|TRBV9
TGTGCCAGCAGCCCACATGAACAGGGGGTCGTAGGCTACACCTTC
CASSPHEQGVVGYTF
>TRBJ1-6|NA|NA|TRBV5-1
TGCGCCAGCAGCTTGGGGGGGACTAGGAGCTCCTATAATTCACCCCTCCACTTT
CASSLGGTRSSYNSPLHF
>TRBJ2-7|NA|NA|TRBV5-1
TGCGCCAGCAGCTTGGAGGGGGTTCTGGGGGAGCAGTACTTC
CASSLEGVLGEQYF
>TRBJ1-1|NA|NA|TRBV4-1
TGCGCCAGCAGCCAAGTGAGGAAGGGAGGGTGGATGAACACTGAAGCTTTCTTT
CASSQVRKGGWMNTEAFF
>TRBJ2-5|NA|NA|TRBV10-3
TGTGCCATCAGTGAGAGATCGGGGTTATCGGAGACCCAGTACTTC
CAISERSGLSETQYF
>TRBJ1-4|few|NA|TRBV15
TGTGCCACCAGCTCCTATCAGGGGTTATCGACTAATGAAAAACTGTTTTTT
CATSSYQGLSTNEKLFF
>TRBJ1-1|NA|NA|TRBV5-1
TGCGCCAGCAGCTTAATATTGAACACTGAAGCTTTCTTT
CASSLILNTEAFF